This T cell receptor (beta chain) originates from a study of T-cell reconstitution after alpha-beta-depleted transplantation in children (dated by TCRdb to 2016 to 2018). Background on the whole study: T-cell immune reconstitution after TCRalphabeta/CD19-depleted allogeneic hematopoietic cell transplantation in children was quantitatively tracked in the study by means of TCR repertoire profiling. General study outcomes and caveats: In some patients, the high TCRbeta diversity seen at day 60 was put down to recipient T cells and intrathymic progenitors that had survived conditioning. Hyperexpanded clone frequencies declined over subsequent months; after one year, T-cell counts and TCRbeta diversity were mostly attributed to newly produced T cells. The apparently early alphabetaT-cell count recovery about two months after transplant was reportedly dependent on only several hundred rapidly expanded clones derived from non-depleted graft cells.

From cysteine to phenylalanine, the CDR3 is 17 amino acids long. Just the 51-base CDR3 DNA is kept, in frame starting at base 1. CDR1 and CDR2 are read off the germline V gene as ENHRY and SYGVKD. V is cut by 6 bases and J by 0 bases, and the space between the germline ends is 19 bases. The time point label, as the study defines it: day 60 (about 2 months) after transplantation. The sample's treatment or condition, from its label and the paper: allogeneic hematopoietic cell transplantation with graft depleted of TCRalphabeta T cells and CD19 B cells. The transplant recipients were children given TCRalphabeta/CD19-depleted allogeneic hematopoietic cell grafts. This clonotype was seen at least ten times. Its recognized antigen is unknown. Base qualities were left out, and no much larger clone turns up one base away. Library preparation employed PCR. This sample was sequenced with an Illumina HiSeq 2500. TCR library preparation used molecular barcoding, with unique molecular identifiers applied to normalize quantification of the TCRbeta repertoire. TCRdb trimmed public reads at Q25 via fastp, called clones via MiXCR and kept in-frame beta chains. When rows share a CDR3 protein, they turn into one entry using the most common DNA and genes. In all, the sample holds 25,000 to 35,000 distinct CDR3 sequences, and over 6.5% of those were seen once. The ten largest clones add up to roughly 30% of the sample.

The TCR originated in a child under two years old who had a stem cell transplant for acute myeloid leukemia, so the T cells may come from the graft donor. This chain is built from TRBV10-3 and TRBJ2-3, and possibly TRBD2, on 5 matching bases. The specimen comprised peripheral blood, sampled 60 days after TCRalphabeta/CD19-depleted stem cell transplant. The nucleotides are TGTGCCATCAGCCCCCGTGCGGCGGGCCGGAGCACAGATACGCAGTATTTT. Its product reads: CAISPRAAGRSTDTQYF.